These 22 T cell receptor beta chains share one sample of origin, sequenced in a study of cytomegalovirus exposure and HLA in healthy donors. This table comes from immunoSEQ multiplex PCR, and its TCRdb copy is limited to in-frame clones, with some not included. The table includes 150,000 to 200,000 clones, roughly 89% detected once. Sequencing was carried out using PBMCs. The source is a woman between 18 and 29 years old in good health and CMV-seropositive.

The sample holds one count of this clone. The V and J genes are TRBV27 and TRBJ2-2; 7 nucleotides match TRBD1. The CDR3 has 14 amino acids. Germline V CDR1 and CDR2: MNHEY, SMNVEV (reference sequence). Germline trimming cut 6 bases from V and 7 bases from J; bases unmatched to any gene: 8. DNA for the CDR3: TGTGCCAGCAGACCAAACAGGGGAGTCGGGGAGCTGTTTTTT. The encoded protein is CASRPNRGVGELFF.

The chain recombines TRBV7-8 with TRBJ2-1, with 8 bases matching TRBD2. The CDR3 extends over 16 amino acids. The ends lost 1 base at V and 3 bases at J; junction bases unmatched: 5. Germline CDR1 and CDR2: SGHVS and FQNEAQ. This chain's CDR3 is CASSLGAGGDYNEQFF. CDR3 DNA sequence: TGTGCCAGCAGCTTAGGGGCGGGAGGAGACTACAATGAGCAGTTCTTC.

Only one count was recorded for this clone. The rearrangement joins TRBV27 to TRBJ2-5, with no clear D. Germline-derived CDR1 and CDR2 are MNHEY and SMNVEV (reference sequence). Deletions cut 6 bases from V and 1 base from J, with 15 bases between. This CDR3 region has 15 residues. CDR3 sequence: CASSLFRTAQETQYF. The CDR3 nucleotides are TGTGCCAGCAGCCTTTTTCGCACTGCCCAAGAGACCCAGTACTTC.

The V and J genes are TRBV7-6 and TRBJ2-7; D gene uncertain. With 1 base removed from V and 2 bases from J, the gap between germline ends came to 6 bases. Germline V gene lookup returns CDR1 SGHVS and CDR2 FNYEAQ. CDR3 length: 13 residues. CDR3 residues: CASSLEQPYEQYF. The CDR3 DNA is TGTGCCAGCAGCTTAGAACAGCCCTACGAGCAGTACTTC.

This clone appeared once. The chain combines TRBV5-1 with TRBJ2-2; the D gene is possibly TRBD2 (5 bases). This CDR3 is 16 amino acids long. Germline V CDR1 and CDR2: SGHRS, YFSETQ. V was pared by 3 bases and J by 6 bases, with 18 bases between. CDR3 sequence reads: CASSWGVVYSSGELFF. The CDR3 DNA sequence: TGCGCCAGCAGCTGGGGAGTAGTGTATTCGTCCGGGGAGCTGTTTTTT. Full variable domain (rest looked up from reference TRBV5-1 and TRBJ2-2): KAGVTQTPRYLIKTRGQQVTLSCSPISGHRSVSWYQQTPGQGLQFLFEYFSETQRNKGNFPGRFSGRQFSNSRSEMNVSTLELGDSALYLCASSWGVVYSSGELFFGEGSRLTVL.

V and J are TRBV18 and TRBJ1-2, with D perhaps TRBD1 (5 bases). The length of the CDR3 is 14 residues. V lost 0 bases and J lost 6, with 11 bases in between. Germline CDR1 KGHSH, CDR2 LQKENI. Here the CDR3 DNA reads TGTGCCAGCTCACCACCCCCGGGGGGTGATGGCTACACCTTC. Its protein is CASSPPPGGDGYTF.

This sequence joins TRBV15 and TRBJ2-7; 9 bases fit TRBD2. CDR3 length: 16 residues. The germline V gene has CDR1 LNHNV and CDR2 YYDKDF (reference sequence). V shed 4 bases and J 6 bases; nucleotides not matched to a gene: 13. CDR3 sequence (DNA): TGTGCCACCAGCAACAGAAGGGTAGCGGGAGTGGCCGAGCAGTACTTC. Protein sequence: CATSNRRVAGVAEQYF.

Here the CDR3 DNA reads TGCGCCAGCAGAGCGGGGTTCTCCTACGAGCAGTACTTC. Amino acid sequence: CASRAGFSYEQYF. The chain combines TRBV5-1 with TRBJ2-7; 7 bases map to TRBD2. The V and J ends lost 5 bases and 0 bases, in that order; junction bases with no gene match: 2. In germline, CDR1 is SGHRS, CDR2 YFSETQ. The CDR3 consists of 13 residues. The full variable domain, rest sourced from reference TRBV5-1 and TRBJ2-7, is KAGVTQTPRYLIKTRGQQVTLSCSPISGHRSVSWYQQTPGQGLQFLFEYFSETQRNKGNFPGRFSGRQFSNSRSEMNVSTLELGDSALYLCASRAGFSYEQYFGPGTRLTVT.

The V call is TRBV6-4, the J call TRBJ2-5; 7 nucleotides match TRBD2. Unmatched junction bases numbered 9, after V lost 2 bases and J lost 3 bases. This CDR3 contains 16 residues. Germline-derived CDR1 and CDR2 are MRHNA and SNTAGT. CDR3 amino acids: CASSDPKTSAKETQYF. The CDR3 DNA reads TGTGCCAGCAGTGACCCCAAAACTAGCGCCAAAGAGACCCAGTACTTC.

Written as DNA, the CDR3 is TGTGCCAGCAGTTCGGGACAGGCCCCAGATACGCAGTATTTT. Amino acids: CASSSGQAPDTQYF. This rearrangement joins TRBV6-1 to TRBJ2-3; the match to TRBD1 covers 8 bases. The V segment lost 5 bases and the J segment 4 bases; nucleotides outside the gene matches: 5. The germline V gene encodes CDR1 MNHNS and CDR2 SASEGT. There are 14 residues in the CDR3.

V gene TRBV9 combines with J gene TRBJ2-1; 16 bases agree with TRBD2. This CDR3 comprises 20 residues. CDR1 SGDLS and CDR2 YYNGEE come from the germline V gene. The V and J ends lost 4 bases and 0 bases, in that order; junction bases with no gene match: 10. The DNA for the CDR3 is TGTGCCAGCAGCCCCGGGACTAGCGGGAGGGTTATGGGCTCCTACAATGAGCAGTTCTTC. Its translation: CASSPGTSGRVMGSYNEQFF.

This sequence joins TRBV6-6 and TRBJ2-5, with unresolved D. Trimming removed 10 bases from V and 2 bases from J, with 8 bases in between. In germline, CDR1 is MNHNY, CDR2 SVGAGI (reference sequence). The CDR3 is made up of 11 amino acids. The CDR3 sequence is CATARQETQYF. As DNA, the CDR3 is TGTGCCACCGCCAGACAAGAGACCCAGTACTTC.

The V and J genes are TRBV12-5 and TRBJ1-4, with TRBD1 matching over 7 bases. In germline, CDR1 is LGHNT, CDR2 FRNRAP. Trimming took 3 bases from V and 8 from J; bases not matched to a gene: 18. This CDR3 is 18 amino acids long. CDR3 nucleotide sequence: TGTGCTAGTGGTTTCAAAACGTTCGAGGACAGGTTCGAGGAAAAACTGTTTTTT. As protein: CASGFKTFEDRFEEKLFF. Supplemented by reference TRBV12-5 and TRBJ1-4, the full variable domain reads DARVTQTPRHKVTEMGQEVTMRCQPILGHNTVFWYRQTMMQGLELLAYFRNRAPLDDSGMPKDRFSAEMPDATLATLKIQPSEPRDSAVYFCASGFKTFEDRFEEKLFFGSGTQLSVL.

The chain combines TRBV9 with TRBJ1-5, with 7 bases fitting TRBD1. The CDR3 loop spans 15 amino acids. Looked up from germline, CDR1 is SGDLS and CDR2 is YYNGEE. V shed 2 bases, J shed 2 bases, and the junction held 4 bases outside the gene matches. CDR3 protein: CASSVTGDGNQPQHF. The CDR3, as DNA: TGTGCCAGCAGCGTCACAGGGGATGGCAATCAGCCCCAGCATTTT. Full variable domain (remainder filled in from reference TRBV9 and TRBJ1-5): DSGVTQTPKHLITATGQRVTLRCSPRSGDLSVYWYQQSLDQGLQFLIQYYNGEERAKGNILERFSAQQFPDLHSELNLSSLELGDSALYFCASSVTGDGNQPQHFGDGTRLSIL.

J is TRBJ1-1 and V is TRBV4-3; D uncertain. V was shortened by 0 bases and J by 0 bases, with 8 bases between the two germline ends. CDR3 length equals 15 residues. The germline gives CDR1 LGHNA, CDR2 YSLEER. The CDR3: CASSQDPGMNTEAFF. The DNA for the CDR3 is TGCGCCAGCAGCCAAGATCCGGGGATGAACACTGAAGCTTTCTTT.

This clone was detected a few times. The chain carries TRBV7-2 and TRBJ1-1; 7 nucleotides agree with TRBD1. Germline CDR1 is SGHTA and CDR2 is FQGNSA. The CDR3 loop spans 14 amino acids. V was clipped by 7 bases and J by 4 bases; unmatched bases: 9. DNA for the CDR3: TGTGCCAGCATCACAAGACAGGGCCGCACTGAAGCTTTCTTT. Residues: CASITRQGRTEAFF.

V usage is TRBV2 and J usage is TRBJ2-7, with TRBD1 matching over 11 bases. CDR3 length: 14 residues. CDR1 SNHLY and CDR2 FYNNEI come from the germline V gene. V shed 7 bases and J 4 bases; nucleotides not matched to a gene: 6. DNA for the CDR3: TGTGCCAGCACCTCCGGGACAGGGGGTTACGAGCAGTACTTC. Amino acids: CASTSGTGGYEQYF.

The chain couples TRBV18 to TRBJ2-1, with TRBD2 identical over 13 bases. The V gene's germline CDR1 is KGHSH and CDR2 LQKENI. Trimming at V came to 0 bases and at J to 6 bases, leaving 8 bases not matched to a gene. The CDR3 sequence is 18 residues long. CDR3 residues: CASSPPKLAGGPFNEQFF. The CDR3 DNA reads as TGTGCCAGCTCACCACCGAAACTAGCGGGAGGGCCCTTCAATGAGCAGTTCTTC.

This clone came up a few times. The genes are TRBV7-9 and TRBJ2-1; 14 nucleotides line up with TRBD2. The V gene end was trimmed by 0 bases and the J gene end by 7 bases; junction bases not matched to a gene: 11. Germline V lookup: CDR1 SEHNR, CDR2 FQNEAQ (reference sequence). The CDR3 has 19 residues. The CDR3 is CASSLAMGLAGAGGNEQFF. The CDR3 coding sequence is TGTGCCAGCAGCTTAGCGATGGGACTAGCGGGAGCCGGAGGGAATGAGCAGTTCTTC. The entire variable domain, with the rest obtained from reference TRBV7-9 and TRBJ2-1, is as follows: DTGVSQNPRHKITKRGQNVTFRCDPISEHNRLYWYRQTLGQGPEFLTYFQNEAQLEKSRLLSDRFSAERPKGSFSTLEIQRTEQGDSAMYLCASSLAMGLAGAGGNEQFFGPGTRLTVL.

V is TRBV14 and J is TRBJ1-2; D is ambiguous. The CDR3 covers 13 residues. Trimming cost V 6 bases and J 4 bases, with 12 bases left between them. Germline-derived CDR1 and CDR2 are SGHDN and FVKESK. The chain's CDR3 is CASRGREPYGYTF. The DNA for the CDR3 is TGTGCCAGCAGGGGTAGGGAGCCCTATGGCTACACCTTC.

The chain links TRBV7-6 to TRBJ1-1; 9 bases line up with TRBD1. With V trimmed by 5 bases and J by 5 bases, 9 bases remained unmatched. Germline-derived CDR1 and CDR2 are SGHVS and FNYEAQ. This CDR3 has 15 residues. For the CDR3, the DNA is TGTGCCAGCAGCCTACAGCCGGGACAGGGAACTGAAGCTTTCTTT. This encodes CASSLQPGQGTEAFF.

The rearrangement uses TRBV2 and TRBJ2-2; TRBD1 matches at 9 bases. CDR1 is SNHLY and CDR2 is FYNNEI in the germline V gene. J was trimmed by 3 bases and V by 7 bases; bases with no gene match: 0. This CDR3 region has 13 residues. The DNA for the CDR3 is TGTGCCAGCAACAGGGGGCACACCGGGGAGCTGTTTTTT. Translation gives CASNRGHTGELFF. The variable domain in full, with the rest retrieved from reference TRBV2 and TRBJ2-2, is EPEVTQTPSHQVTQMGQEVILRCVPISNHLYFYWYRQILGQKVEFLVSFYNNEISEKSEIFDDQFSVERPDGSNFTLKIRSTKLEDSAMYFCASNRGHTGELFFGEGSRLTVL.